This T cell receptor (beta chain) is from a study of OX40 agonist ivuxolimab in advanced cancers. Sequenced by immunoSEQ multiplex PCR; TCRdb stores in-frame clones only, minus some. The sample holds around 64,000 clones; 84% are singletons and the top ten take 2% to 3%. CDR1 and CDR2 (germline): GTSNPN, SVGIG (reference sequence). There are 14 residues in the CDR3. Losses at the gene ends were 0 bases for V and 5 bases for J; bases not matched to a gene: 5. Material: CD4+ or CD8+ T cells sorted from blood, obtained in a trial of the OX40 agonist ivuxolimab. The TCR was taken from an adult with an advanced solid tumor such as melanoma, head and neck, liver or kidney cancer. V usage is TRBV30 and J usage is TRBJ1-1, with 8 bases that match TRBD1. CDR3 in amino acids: CAWSVQGGETEAFF. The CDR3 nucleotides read TGTGCCTGGAGTGTACAGGGGGGGGAAACTGAAGCTTTCTTT.